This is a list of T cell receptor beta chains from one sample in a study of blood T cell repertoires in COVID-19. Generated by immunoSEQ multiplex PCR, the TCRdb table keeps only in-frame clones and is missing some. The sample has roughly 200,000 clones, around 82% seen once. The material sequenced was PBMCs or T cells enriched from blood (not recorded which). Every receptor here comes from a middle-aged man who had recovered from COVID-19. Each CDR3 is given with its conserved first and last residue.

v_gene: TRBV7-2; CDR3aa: CASSTLINQPQHF
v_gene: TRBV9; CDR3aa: CASSPRTGGSYSPLHF
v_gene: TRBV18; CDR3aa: CASSQGQGISYEQYF
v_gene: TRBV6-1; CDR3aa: CASSPGTGGGYTF
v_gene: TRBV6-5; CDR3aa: CASSYGQGITDTQYF
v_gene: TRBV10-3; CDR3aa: CAIRRGLATNTGELFF
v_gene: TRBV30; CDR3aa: CAWAEAGSNTEAFF
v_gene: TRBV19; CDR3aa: CASSMIATPFSREQYF
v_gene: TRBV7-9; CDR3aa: CASSPRGSSYNEQFF
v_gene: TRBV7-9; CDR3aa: CASSPGTLNTEAFF
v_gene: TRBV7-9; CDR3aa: CASSLVAGVETQYF
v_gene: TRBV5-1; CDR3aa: CASSLSRGQEATDTQYF
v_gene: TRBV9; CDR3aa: CASSAPSHTDTQYF
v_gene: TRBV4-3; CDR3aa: CASSQDLRQNTEAFF
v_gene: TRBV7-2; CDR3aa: CASSLMTGEVLFF
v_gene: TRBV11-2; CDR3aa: CASSSWTGSSFTQYF
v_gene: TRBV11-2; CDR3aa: CASSPRGGEGEAFF
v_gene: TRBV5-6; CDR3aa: CASSWTGRDEQYF
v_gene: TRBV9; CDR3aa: CASSVAKGGPNTGELFF
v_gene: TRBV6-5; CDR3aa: CASSYTAGPGNTIYF
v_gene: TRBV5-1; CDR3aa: CASSKDRGANNEQFF
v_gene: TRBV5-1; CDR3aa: CASSDSGLNNEKLFF
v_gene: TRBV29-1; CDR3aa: CSAAGTGEVYTGELFF
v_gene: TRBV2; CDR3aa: CASSGDGWGSPLHF
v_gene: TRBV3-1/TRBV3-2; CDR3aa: CASVGRGGTEAFF
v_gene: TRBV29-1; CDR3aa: CSVANRGIGTEAFF
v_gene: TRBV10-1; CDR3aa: CASSELGQGSGELFF
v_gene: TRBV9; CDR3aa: CASSPRGGYEQYF
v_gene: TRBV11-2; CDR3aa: CASSLDPGQLHSYEQYF
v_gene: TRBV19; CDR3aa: CASSMTTVQETQYF
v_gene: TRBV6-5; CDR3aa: CASRDTRPQHF
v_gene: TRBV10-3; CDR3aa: CAISERGGAVGELFF
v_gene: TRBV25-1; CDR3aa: CASPEEGYRTNSPLHF
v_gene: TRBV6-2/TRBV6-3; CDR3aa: CASSYGTGTYQNEKLFF
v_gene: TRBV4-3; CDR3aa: CASSLAQGTQPQHF
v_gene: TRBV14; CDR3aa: CASSQLAQPYEQYF
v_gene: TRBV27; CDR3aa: CASSHEQGGAESYEQYF
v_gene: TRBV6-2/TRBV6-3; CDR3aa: CASSTSGGAVFQPQHF
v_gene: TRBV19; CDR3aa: CASSKVSGRAETQYF
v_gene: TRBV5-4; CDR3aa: CASSSDLRQGGDEKLFF
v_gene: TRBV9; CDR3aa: CASSGGQGGNEQYF
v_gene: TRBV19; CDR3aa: CASSIGGLNTEAFF
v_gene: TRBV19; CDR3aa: CASSIDSRRNTEAFF
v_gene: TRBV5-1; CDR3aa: CASSLARGSSNEQFF
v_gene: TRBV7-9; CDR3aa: CASSLEGVHTEAFF
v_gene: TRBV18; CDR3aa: CASSIQGYNQPQHF
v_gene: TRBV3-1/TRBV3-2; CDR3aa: CASSHGLGGSSGANVLTF
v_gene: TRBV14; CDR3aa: CASSTRDSLEQFF
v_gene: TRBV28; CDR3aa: CASRPGTGAPDTQYF
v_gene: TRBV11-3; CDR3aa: CASSLGLSNEQFF
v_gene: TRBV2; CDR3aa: CASLRDSGNTIYF
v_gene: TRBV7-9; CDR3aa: CASSSGQGGEQYF
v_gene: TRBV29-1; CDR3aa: CSVDGLAGVAYEQYF
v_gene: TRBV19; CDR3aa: CASSPDRAGPGGELFF
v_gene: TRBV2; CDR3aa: CASITDRGIPYEQYF
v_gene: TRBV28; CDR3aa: CATSRVSGRYNSPLHF
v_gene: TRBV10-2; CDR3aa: CASGGGPKTDTQYF
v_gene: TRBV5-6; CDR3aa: CASGTGGLNTEAFF
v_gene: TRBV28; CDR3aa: CASNPGQGGNSPLHF